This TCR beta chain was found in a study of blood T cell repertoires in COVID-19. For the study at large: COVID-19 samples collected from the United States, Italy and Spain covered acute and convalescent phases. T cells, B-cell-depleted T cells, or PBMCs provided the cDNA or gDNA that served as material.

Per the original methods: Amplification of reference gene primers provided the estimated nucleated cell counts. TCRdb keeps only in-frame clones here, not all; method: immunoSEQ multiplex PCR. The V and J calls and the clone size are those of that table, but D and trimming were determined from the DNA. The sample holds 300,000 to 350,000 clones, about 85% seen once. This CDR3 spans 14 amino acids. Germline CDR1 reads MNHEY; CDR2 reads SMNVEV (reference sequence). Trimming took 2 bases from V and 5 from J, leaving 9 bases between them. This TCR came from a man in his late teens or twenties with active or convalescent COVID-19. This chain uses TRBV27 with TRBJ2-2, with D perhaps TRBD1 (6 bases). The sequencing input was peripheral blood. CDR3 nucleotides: TGTGCCAGCAGTTTAGGGACATGGACCGGGGAGCTGTTTTTT. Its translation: CASSLGTWTGELFF.